One TCR beta chain is described in this entry. This clonotype was recorded a few times. Its cognate antigen has yet to be identified. No much larger clone is present one base from it, and per-base qualities are unavailable. For repertoire sequencing, TCR beta CDR3 regions were amplified from RNA transcripts. The first round of RT-PCR was done with HTBI primers and the Qiagen OneStep RT-PCR kit, and was followed by a second round of multiplex PCR, then size selection and purification. The libraries underwent paired-end sequencing with 100 bp reads on an Illumina HiSeq2000. As for how the authors treated the data: Reads were processed with SOAPnuke, discarding reads with adapters, uncalled bases, mean Phred below 15, or no exact constant-primer or identifier match. COPE v1.2.5 was used to merge high-quality paired reads. Each unique nucleotide sequence was treated as a clonotype, and MiTCR v1.1 was used to align the clonotypes to the IMGT TRB V, D and J references. Only V-J combinations with frequency above 0.0001 were analysed, covering around 99% of repertoires. A TCR clonal expansion and chaos score per V-J combination was defined as the ratio of F50 clonal expansion to chaos observed in the TCRdist matrix. Features were reduced by Welch's t-statistics and random forest to around 13 V-J combinations, which fed a naive Bayes classifier. The similarity between thyroid and blood repertoires was quantified using the Morisita-Horn index. TCRdb reworked the public reads: Q25 trimming with fastp, MiXCR clone assembly, productive beta chains retained. Each record represents a unique CDR3 protein, reported with the most common genes and DNA among its rows. These V and J calls rely on TCRdb rather than the paper's analysis. The sample table records about 1.2 million distinct CDR3 sequences; 35% to 45% of these occur just once. Approximately 10% of the sample is taken by the ten largest.

The entry originates in a study of Graves' ophthalmopathy and Graves' hyperthyroidism (dated by TCRdb to between 2017 and 2018). About the investigation overall: A patient counted as having stable hyperthyroidism if there was no progression to ophthalmopathy within 18 months of follow-up. To tell Graves' ophthalmopathy apart from Graves' hyperthyroidism, and to predict which patients would progress to ophthalmopathy, the study relied on TCR beta repertoire signatures. In total, some 140 blood samples were TCR-sequenced: fewer than 50 ophthalmopathy, some 75 hyperthyroidism and some 17 hyperthyroidism-to-ophthalmopathy patients. To explore V-J signatures distinguishing ophthalmopathy from hyperthyroidism, a discovery set of approximately 100 patients (more than 40 ophthalmopathy, roughly 56 stable hyperthyroidism) was enrolled. An independent validation cohort was composed of 18 to 20 hyperthyroidism patients and around 16 patients who later progressed from hyperthyroidism to ophthalmopathy. In five or six hyperthyroidism patients, the T-cell repertoires found in thyroid tissue were compared with those found in blood. Following sampling, methimazole starting at 30 mg daily was administered to hyperthyroidism patients, and high-dose intravenous methylprednisolone was administered to ophthalmopathy patients.

Hyperthyroidism patients were newly diagnosed, with disease duration under 2 months, and aged 18 to 65 years. Patients were excluded if they had other autoimmune diseases, uncontrolled infections, pregnancy or lactation. Diagnosis relied on clinical symptoms, serum thyroxine, TRAb, thyroid ultrasound and orbital computed tomography. Total RNA was extracted with Trizol reagent and quality-checked on an Agilent 2100 Bioanalyzer. What the study reported, not specific to this receptor: Sample size was not predetermined statistically, and investigators were not blinded to group allocation. Most of the expanded thyroid clonotypes with a frequency above 0.001 were also detected in blood, and it was suggested that the thyroid immune response may be reflected by blood repertoires. In validation, the model predicted ophthalmopathy progression with about 70% sensitivity and roughly 72% specificity; roughly 11 predicted patients were CT-confirmed with GO in a median of approximately 6.5 months. Ophthalmopathy was separated from stable hyperthyroidism by the 13-signature model with about 89% sensitivity and 81.08% specificity in cross-validation and with 80%/75% in the test set.

The TCR sequence derives from an adult man with Graves' hyperthyroidism. Sequenced sample: peripheral blood or thyroid tissue (not recorded which).

The encoded CDR3 is CAWSTPQGGAQPQHF. The base sequence is TGTGCCTGGAGTACCCCCCAGGGGGGCGCTCAGCCCCAGCATTTT. The chain is made from TRBV30 and TRBJ1-5, and 7 junction bases match TRBD1. Relative to germline, V is missing 2 bases and J is missing 6 bases, with 10 bases of the junction outside any gene match. The CDR3 goes from the cysteine to the phenylalanine over 15 residues. Kept here is only the CDR3 DNA, which spans 45 bases and is read in frame from base 1. CDR1 and CDR2, looked up from the germline V gene (reference sequence), are GTSNPN and SVGIG. Reference TRBV30 and TRBJ1-5 genes cover what lies past the CDR3, so the full variable domain is SQTIHQWPATLVQPVGSPLSLECTVEGTSNPNLYWYRQAAGRGLQLLFYSVGIGQISSEVPQNLSASRPQDRQFILSSKKLLLSDSGFYLCAWSTPQGGAQPQHFGDGTRLSIL.